The sequence of this TCR beta chain was determined in a study of blood T cell repertoires in COVID-19. Across the study: COVID-19 samples collected from the United States, Italy and Spain covered acute and convalescent phases. Sources were T cells, B-cell-depleted T cells, or PBMCs; the material itself was cDNA or gDNA.

The CDR3 consists of 14 residues. V shed 7 bases and J shed 5 bases, with 17 bases lying between them. From germline, CDR1 is MDHEN and CDR2 SYDVKM. In the source study's methods: Researchers report that nucleated cell counts were estimated from reference gene primer amplification. Using immunoSEQ multiplex PCR, the repertoire was profiled, and TCRdb retains in-frame clones only, with some absent. Clone size and V and J calls were adopted from that table, with D and trimming inferred from the DNA. The data show around 210,000 clones, over 70% seen once. The chain employs TRBV28 and TRBJ1-1; possibly TRBD1 for D (5 bases). This sequence originates from a woman aged 70-85 years with acute or convalescent COVID-19. Material: peripheral blood. CDR3 amino acids: CASTNSGGGTEAFF. The CDR3 DNA reads as TGTGCCAGCACCAACAGCGGGGGGGGGACTGAAGCTTTCTTT.